This TCR beta chain was identified in a study of cytomegalovirus exposure and HLA in healthy donors. The J segment lost 1 base and the V segment lost 5 bases, leaving 9 bases of the junction unmatched. This CDR3 region has 17 residues. CDR1 and CDR2 (germline): MDHEN, SYDVKM. This clone has more than one count but fewer than ten. The antigen is not known. Study conclusions and caveats: Reportedly, a later analysis found an Asian-associated ancestry cluster had fewer N-insertions than the approximately 640-donor mean. Most subjects' HLA-A and HLA-B alleles were reportedly predicted from TCR beta sequences.

Primers included in the PCR were 60 Vbeta and 13 Jbeta primers. The data were produced by immunoSEQ multiplex PCR, yet TCRdb's version contains in-frame clones alone and is incomplete. The sample has around 130,000 clones; around 74% are singletons. Sequencing was done on a sample of PBMCs. The clonotype originates from a man in his forties in good health and CMV-seropositive. The chain is built from TRBV28 and TRBJ1-5, with 9 nucleotides matching TRBD1. CDR3 nucleotides: TGTGCCAGCAGTACAGGGGGCGCGACTGAGAGCAATCAGCCCCAGCATTTT. Translation: CASSTGGATESNQPQHF.